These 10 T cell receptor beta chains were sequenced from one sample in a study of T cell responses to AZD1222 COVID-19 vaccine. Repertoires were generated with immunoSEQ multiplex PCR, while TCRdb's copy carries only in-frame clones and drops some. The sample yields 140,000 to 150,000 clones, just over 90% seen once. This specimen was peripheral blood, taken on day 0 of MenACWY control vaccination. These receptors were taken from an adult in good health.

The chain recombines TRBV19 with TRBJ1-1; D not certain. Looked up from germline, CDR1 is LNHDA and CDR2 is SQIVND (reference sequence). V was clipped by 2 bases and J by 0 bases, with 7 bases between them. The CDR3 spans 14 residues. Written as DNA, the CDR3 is TGTGCCAGTAGTATACGGGTTATGAACACTGAAGCTTTCTTT. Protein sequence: CASSIRVMNTEAFF.

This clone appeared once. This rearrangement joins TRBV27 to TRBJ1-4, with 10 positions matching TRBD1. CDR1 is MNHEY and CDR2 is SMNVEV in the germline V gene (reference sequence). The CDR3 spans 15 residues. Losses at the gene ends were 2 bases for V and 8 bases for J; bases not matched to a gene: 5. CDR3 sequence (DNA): TGTGCCAGCAGTTTAGAGACAGGGGGCCGAGAAAAACTGTTTTTT. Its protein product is CASSLETGGREKLFF.

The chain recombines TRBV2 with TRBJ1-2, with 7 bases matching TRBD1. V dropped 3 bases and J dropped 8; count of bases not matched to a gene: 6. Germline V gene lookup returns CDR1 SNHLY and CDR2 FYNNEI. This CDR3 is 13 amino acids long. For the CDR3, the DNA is TGTGCCAGCAGTGATGAGGGACAGAGGGGCTACACCTTC. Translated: CASSDEGQRGYTF.

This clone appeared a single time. The CDR3 coding sequence is TGTGCCAGCAGCTGGGGACAGGGCGGGGAGACCCAGTACTTC. Translating gives CASSWGQGGETQYF. The V and J genes are TRBV7-2 and TRBJ2-5, with TRBD1 matching over 9 bases. With V trimmed by 4 bases and J by 5 bases, 5 bases remained unmatched. The CDR3 runs 14 residues. The germline gives CDR1 SGHTA, CDR2 FQGNSA.

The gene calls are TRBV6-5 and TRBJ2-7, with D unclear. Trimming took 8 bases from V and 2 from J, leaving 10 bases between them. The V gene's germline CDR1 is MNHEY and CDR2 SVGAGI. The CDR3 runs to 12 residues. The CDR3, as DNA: TGTGCCAGCGGCCACGGACCCTACGAGCAGTACTTC. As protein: CASGHGPYEQYF.

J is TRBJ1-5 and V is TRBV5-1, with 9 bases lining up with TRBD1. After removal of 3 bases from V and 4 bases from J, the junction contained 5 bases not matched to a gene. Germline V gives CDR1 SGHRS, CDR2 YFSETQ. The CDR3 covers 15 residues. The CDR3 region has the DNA TGCGCCAGCAGCTCCGGGACAGGGTTAAATCAGCCCCAGCATTTT. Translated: CASSSGTGLNQPQHF.

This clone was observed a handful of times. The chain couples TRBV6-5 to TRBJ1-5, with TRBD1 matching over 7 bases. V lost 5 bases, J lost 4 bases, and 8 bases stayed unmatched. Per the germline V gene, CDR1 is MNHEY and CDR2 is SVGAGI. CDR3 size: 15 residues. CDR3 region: CASSLTGRGNQPQHF. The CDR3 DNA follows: TGTGCCAGCAGTCTCACGGGCAGGGGGAATCAGCCCCAGCATTTT.

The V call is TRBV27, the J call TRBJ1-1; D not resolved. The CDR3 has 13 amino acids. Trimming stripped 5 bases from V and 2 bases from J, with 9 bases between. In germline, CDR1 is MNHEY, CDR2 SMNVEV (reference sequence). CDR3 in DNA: TGTGCCAGCAGTCGAATGACAAACACTGAAGCTTTCTTT. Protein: CASSRMTNTEAFF.

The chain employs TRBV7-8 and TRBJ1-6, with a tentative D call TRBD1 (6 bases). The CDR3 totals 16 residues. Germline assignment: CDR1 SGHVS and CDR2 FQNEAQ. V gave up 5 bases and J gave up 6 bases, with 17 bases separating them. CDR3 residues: CASSAHNQGSNSPLHF. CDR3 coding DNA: TGTGCCAGCAGCGCCCATAACCAGGGGAGTAATTCACCCCTCCACTTT.

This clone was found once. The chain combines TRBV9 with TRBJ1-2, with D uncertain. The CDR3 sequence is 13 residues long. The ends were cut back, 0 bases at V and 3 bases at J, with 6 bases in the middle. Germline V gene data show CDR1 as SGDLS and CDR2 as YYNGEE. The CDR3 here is CASSVGSDYGYTF. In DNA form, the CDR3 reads TGTGCCAGCAGCGTAGGGTCAGACTATGGCTACACCTTC. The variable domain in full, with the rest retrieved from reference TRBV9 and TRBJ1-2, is DSGVTQTPKHLITATGQRVTLRCSPRSGDLSVYWYQQSLDQGLQFLIQYYNGEERAKGNILERFSAQQFPDLHSELNLSSLELGDSALYFCASSVGSDYGYTFGSGTRLTVV.